This T cell receptor beta chain was captured in a study of blood T cell repertoires in COVID-19. Study details: Collection of acute and convalescent COVID-19 samples took place in the United States, Italy and Spain.

The length of the CDR3 is 16 residues. Trimming stripped 6 bases from V and 0 bases from J, with 16 bases between. Per germline, CDR1 SGHRS and CDR2 YFSETQ. Only in-frame clones appear in the TCRdb table, and some are missing; sequencing was by immunoSEQ multiplex PCR. This sample yields about 95,000 clones, of which about 87% are seen a single time; approximately 17% belongs to the top ten. The sequenced sample consisted of peripheral blood. The sequence derives from a human donor in a cohort sampled during active COVID-19. V gene TRBV5-1 combines with J gene TRBJ2-1; the D is unclear. The DNA of the CDR3 is TGCGCCAGCACCCCCGGGTCTTCTAGCTCCTACAATGAGCAGTTCTTC. Its protein is CASTPGSSSSYNEQFF.